The clone carrying this T cell receptor beta chain was counted a few times. Antigen: not known. CDR3 length: 13 residues. V was trimmed by 2 bases and J by 2 bases, leaving 1 base between them. Germline V gene data show CDR1 as SGHTA and CDR2 as FQGTGA. The data were obtained in a study of OX40 agonist ivuxolimab in advanced cancers. Systemic immunosuppression or a history of autoimmune disease excluded patients. TCRdb keeps only in-frame clones here, not all; method: immunoSEQ multiplex PCR. The repertoire holds approximately 100,000 clones, around 90% seen once, with about 0.51% in the top ten. Findings of the study overall: Mean expanded clone counts were higher in CD8+ than CD4+ T cells.

This clonotype was sampled from an adult with an advanced solid tumor such as melanoma, head and neck, liver or kidney cancer. This specimen consisted of CD4+ or CD8+ T cells sorted from blood, obtained in a trial of the OX40 agonist ivuxolimab. The gene calls are TRBV7-3 and TRBJ2-6; D call uncertain. As DNA, the CDR3 is TGTGCCAGCAGCTTACCTGGGGCCAACGTCCTGACTTTC. It translates to CASSLPGANVLTF.